This paragraph reports one TCR beta chain. The antigen is not known. TCRdb keeps only in-frame clones here, not all; method: immunoSEQ multiplex PCR. The sample consists of about 54,000 clones, 84% of them appearing once. Exclusion applied to patients with autoimmune disease history or systemic immunosuppression. V gave up 0 bases and J gave up 0 bases, with 7 bases separating them. From germline, CDR1 is SGHDN and CDR2 FVKESK. This CDR3 region has 15 residues. The data belong to a study of OX40 agonist ivuxolimab in advanced cancers. Study-level background: Participants averaged roughly 57 years of age (range roughly 23 to 90) and were approximately 81% male.

Findings of the study overall: Partial responders dosed at 0.1-3.0 mg/kg displayed clonal expansion ranking among the lowest. Nonresponders, in some cases, also had low normalized T-cell clonal expansion.

The sequence was collected from an adult with an advanced solid tumor such as melanoma, head and neck, liver or kidney cancer. This material consisted of CD4+ or CD8+ T cells sorted from blood, taken in a trial of the OX40 agonist ivuxolimab. The chain uses TRBV14 and TRBJ2-3; D uncertain. The CDR3 is CASSQDGSSTDTQYF. CDR3 sequence (DNA): TGTGCCAGCAGCCAAGATGGGTCTAGCACAGATACGCAGTATTTT.